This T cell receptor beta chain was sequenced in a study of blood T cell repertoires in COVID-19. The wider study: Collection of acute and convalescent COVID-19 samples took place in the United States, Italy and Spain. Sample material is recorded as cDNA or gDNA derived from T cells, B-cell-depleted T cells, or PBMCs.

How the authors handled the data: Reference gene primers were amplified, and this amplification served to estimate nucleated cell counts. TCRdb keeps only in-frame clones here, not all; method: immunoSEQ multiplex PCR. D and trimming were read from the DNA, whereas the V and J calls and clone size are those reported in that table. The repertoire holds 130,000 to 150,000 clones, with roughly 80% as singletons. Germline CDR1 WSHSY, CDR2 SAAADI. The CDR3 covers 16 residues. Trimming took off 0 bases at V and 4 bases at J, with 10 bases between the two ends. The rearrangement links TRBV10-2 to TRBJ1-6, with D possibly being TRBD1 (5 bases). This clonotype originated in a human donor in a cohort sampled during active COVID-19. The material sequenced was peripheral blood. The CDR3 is CASSESRQTYNSPLHF. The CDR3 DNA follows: TGCGCCAGCAGTGAGTCCCGACAGACGTATAATTCACCCCTCCACTTT.